Listed below are T cell receptor beta chains from one sample, sequenced in a study of shared clonotypes between healthy human individuals. Libraries were prepared by immunoSEQ multiplex PCR; TCRdb keeps only in-frame clonotypes and omits some of them. The sample contains about 1 million clones, 60% to 80% of which appear only once. Sequencing was performed on memory CD4+ T cells sorted from blood. These receptors all stem from a man aged 18-30 years in good health. The CDR3 runs from the conserved cysteine through the conserved F or W. The order of the fields is clone size, V gene, J gene, D gene, CDR3 protein, CDR3 DNA. D genes are given only for firm matches. Clone size, where shown, is once, few, many, or a class for clones that have expanded.

>NA|TRBV11-2|TRBJ2-2|NA
CASSSSDKNTGELFF
TGTGCCAGCAGCTCCTCGGACAAGAACACCGGGGAGCTGTTTTTT
>NA|TRBV5-1|TRBJ2-5|NA
CASSRSGWRQETQYF
TGCGCCAGCAGCAGGTCAGGGTGGCGCCAAGAGACCCAGTACTTC
>NA|TRBV7-9|TRBJ1-5|NA
CASSYSGTPNQPQHF
TGTGCCAGCAGCTACTCCGGGACACCTAATCAGCCCCAGCATTTT
>NA|TRBV5-4|TRBJ2-3|TRBD1
CASREGQGRGGTQYF
TGTGCCAGCAGGGAGGGACAGGGTCGTGGAGGTACGCAGTATTTT
>NA|TRBV11-2|TRBJ1-3|NA
CASSQNPNTIYF
TGTGCCAGCAGCCAGAATCCAAACACCATATATTTT
>NA|TRBV2|TRBJ1-2|NA
CASSEVENRYYGYTF
TGTGCCAGCAGTGAGGTAGAGAACCGATACTATGGCTACACCTTC
>NA|TRBV7-2|TRBJ2-7|TRBD2
CASSPLAGGVGEQYF
TGTGCCAGCAGCCCCCTAGCGGGGGGGGTGGGGGAGCAGTACTTC
>few|TRBV4-3|TRBJ2-2|TRBD2
CASSQGAGVASGELFF
TGCGCCAGCAGCCAGGGAGCGGGAGTTGCGTCCGGGGAGCTGTTTTTT
>NA|TRBV9|TRBJ1-2|TRBD1
CASRATGTMSQGYTF
TGTGCCAGCAGAGCGACAGGGACGATGAGCCAGGGCTACACCTTC
>NA|TRBV6-6|TRBJ1-4|NA
CATLTNEKLFF
TGTGCCACCCTAACTAATGAAAAACTGTTTTTT
>NA|TRBV5-4|TRBJ2-2|TRBD2
CASSSGTSGNTGELFF
TGTGCCAGCAGCTCGGGGACTAGCGGTAACACCGGGGAGCTGTTTTTT
>few|TRBV7-6|TRBJ2-3|TRBD2
CASSPRLAGGSTDTQYF
TGTGCCAGCAGCCCAAGGCTAGCGGGGGGGAGCACAGATACGCAGTATTTT
>NA|TRBV2|TRBJ2-7|NA
CASKLTAKTYEQYF
TGTGCCAGCAAACTGACAGCCAAAACCTACGAGCAGTACTTC
>NA|TRBV28|TRBJ2-1|NA
CASSTPGSRNEQFF
TGTGCCAGCAGTACGCCAGGGAGTCGCAATGAGCAGTTCTTC
>NA|TRBV6-5|TRBJ2-2|NA
CASRLAENTGELFF
TGTGCCAGCAGGTTAGCGGAGAACACCGGGGAGCTGTTTTTT
>once|TRBV7-2|TRBJ1-4|NA
CASSFGGGHEKLFF
TGTGCCAGCAGCTTTGGAGGGGGGCATGAAAAACTGTTTTTT
>NA|TRBV6-5|TRBJ2-5|NA
CASNSHGGETQYF
TGTGCCAGCAACTCACACGGAGGGGAGACCCAGTACTTC
>NA|TRBV2|TRBJ1-6|NA
CAVGIITYNSPLHF
TGTGCCGTTGGGATTATCACCTATAATTCACCCCTCCACTTT
>NA|TRBV10-3|TRBJ2-1|TRBD2
CAISSGSDEQFF
TGTGCCATCAGTAGCGGGAGCGATGAGCAGTTCTTC
>NA|TRBV5-1|TRBJ2-5|NA
CASSPRTELEIQYF
TGCGCCAGCAGCCCCCGGACAGAGCTGGAGATCCAGTACTTC
>NA|TRBV5-1|TRBJ2-3|NA
CASCPIGYGSTDTQYF
TGCGCCAGCTGCCCGATAGGGTACGGGAGCACAGATACGCAGTATTTT
>NA|TRBV30|TRBJ1-1|NA
CAWSTDGLNTEAFF
TGTGCCTGGAGTACAGACGGACTGAACACTGAAGCTTTCTTT
>few|TRBV9|TRBJ2-3|NA
CASSVSPRDTQYF
TGTGCCAGCAGCGTAAGCCCCCGAGATACGCAGTATTTT
>many|TRBV7-2|TRBJ2-1|NA
CASSEGKGEQFF
TGTGCCAGCAGCGAGGGCAAGGGTGAGCAGTTCTTC
>few|TRBV7-8|TRBJ1-2|TRBD1
CASSARQGGYGYTF
TGTGCCAGCAGCGCCCGACAGGGAGGCTATGGCTACACCTTC
>NA|TRBV20-1|TRBJ1-2|NA
CSVWGGYGYTF
TGCAGTGTGTGGGGGGGCTATGGCTACACCTTC
>NA|TRBV30|TRBJ1-2|TRBD1
CAWSVTGGYGYTF
TGTGCCTGGAGTGTAACAGGGGGCTATGGCTACACCTTC